The 7 T cell receptor beta chains reported below all come from one sample, sequenced in a study of human T cells and chemical hapten exposure. Time point given: pre-sensitization, week 0. Treatment denoted: therapeutic diphenylcyclopropenone sensitization with weekly scalp DPC. TCRdb analysed the RACE reads with MiXCR anew, one entry per CDR3 protein. The sample includes more than 250,000 distinct CDR3 sequences, approximately 7.5% of them seen just once. Specimen: whole blood, collected in connection with sensitization to the hapten diphenylcyclopropenone (DPC). The receptors derive from a man between 18 and 35 years old with alopecia areata. Some clones in this sample may be carry-over from other donors' samples.

This clonotype occurred a few times. This chain joins TRBV3-1 and TRBJ1-2; weak D call: TRBD1 (5 bases). Trimming removed 3 bases at V and 5 bases at J, with 28 bases between. The CDR3 runs to 19 residues. CDR1 LGHDT and CDR2 YNNKEL come from the germline V gene (reference sequence). The CDR3 nucleotides read TGTGCCAGCAGCCAGAGATACCCCGCCAGGGTATCGGGGAGTTATGGCTACACCTTC. Amino acid sequence: CASSQRYPARVSGSYGYTF.

This clonotype has more than one count but fewer than ten. This chain uses TRBV12-5 with TRBJ1-5; 7 positions match TRBD1. CDR1 and CDR2 from the germline V gene are LGHNT and FRNRAP. Trimming cost V 0 bases and J 5 bases; bases outside gene matches: 7. The CDR3 sequence is 16 residues long. The DNA of the CDR3 is TGTGCTAGTGGTTTGGTACACAACAGGGGATATCAGCCCCAGCATTTT. Amino acid sequence: CASGLVHNRGYQPQHF.

This clonotype has a count of ten or more. V usage is TRBV20-1 and J usage is TRBJ1-3; no definite D call. The CDR3 length is 11 residues. CDR1 and CDR2 (germline): DFQATT, SNEGSKA (reference sequence). V dropped 0 bases and J dropped 4 bases, with 1 base sitting between them. CDR3 loop: CSAREGNTIYF. The CDR3 DNA reads TGCAGTGCTAGAGAGGGAAACACCATATATTTT.

The chain uses TRBV11-3 and TRBJ2-7; D is possibly TRBD1 (6 bases). The germline V and J ends were trimmed by 1 base and 2 bases, with 6 bases remaining between them. This CDR3 has 13 residues. From germline, CDR1 is SGHNT and CDR2 YENEEA. CDR3 amino acids: CASSLGGPYEQYV. As DNA, the CDR3 is TGTGCCAGCAGCTTAGGGGGGCCCTACGAGCAGTACGTC.

This chain connects TRBV24-1 to TRBJ2-1; D not certain. Deletions cut 7 bases from V and 4 bases from J, with 4 bases between. The CDR3 consists of 11 residues. CDR1 is KGHDR and CDR2 is SFDVKD in the germline V gene. DNA of the CDR3: TGTGCCACCAGCGCATACAATGAGCAGTTCTTC. It encodes CATSAYNEQFF.

The chain is built from TRBV5-1 and TRBJ1-6, with TRBD1 identical over 7 bases. Germline V gives CDR1 SGHRS, CDR2 YFSETQ. J gave up 8 bases and V 0 bases, and 5 bases lay outside the gene matches. The CDR3 contains 15 residues. The CDR3 DNA sequence: TGCGCCAGCAGCTTGGAAGTAGGGGGCGATTCACCCCTCCACTTT. Translation: CASSLEVGGDSPLHF.

There are many counts of this clonotype. The rearrangement joins TRBV7-3 to TRBJ1-2; the D is unclear. The germline gives CDR1 SGHTA, CDR2 FQGTGA. The CDR3 spans 13 residues. Trimming stripped 2 bases from V and 6 bases from J, with 10 bases between. The CDR3 DNA reads TGTGCCAGCAGCTTACAAGGAAATGATGGCTACACCTTC. Amino acids: CASSLQGNDGYTF.